Presented here are 18 T cell receptor beta chains from one specimen sequenced in a study of shared clonotypes between healthy human individuals. Data came from immunoSEQ multiplex PCR; TCRdb stores just in-frame clones and leaves some out. The table records some 2.1 million clones, around 93% of them present only once. It was CD45RO-negative cells, positively selected for CCR7, that made up naive CD8 cells, with terminally differentiated effector memory CD45RA+ cells excluded. Sequencing was performed on naive CD8+ T cells from PBMCs. The receptors here all came from a man between 18 and 35 years old in good health. Some clones in this sample may be carry-over from other donors' samples.

CDR3 in amino acids: CASTPRGVEETQYF. CDR3 nucleotides: TGTGCCAGTACTCCCCGGGGGGTCGAGGAGACCCAGTACTTC. The V and J genes are TRBV19 and TRBJ2-5; 7 bases are shared with TRBD2. V gave up 7 bases and J gave up 5 bases; unmatched junction bases: 10. There are 14 residues in the CDR3. Germline values: CDR1 LNHDA, CDR2 SQIVND (reference sequence).

CDR3 DNA: TGTGCCAGCAGTTTAGGGGTCGGAGACAATCAGCCCCAGCATTTT. It yields the protein CASSLGVGDNQPQHF. The chain recombines TRBV27 with TRBJ1-5, with D unresolved. Per germline, CDR1 MNHEY and CDR2 SMNVEV (reference sequence). The CDR3 spans 15 residues. Trimming left V 2 bases short and J 3 bases short, with 11 bases between.

The genes are TRBV6-1 and TRBJ1-5; D not resolved. The V end was cut by 9 bases, the J end by 0 bases, with 15 bases between. Germline assignment: CDR1 MNHNS and CDR2 SASEGT. This CDR3 region has 15 residues. The CDR3 bases are TGTGCCAGTTGTTCGGCGGGCTATAGCAATCAGCCCCAGCATTTT. This encodes CASCSAGYSNQPQHF.

This chain connects TRBV7-9 to TRBJ2-4; 11 bases are a match to TRBD1. V shed 5 bases and J 3 bases; nucleotides not matched to a gene: 15. The germline V gene has CDR1 SEHNR and CDR2 FQNEAQ (reference sequence). The CDR3 loop spans 19 amino acids. The CDR3 sequence is CASSLFGTGGYVDKNIQYF. The CDR3 nucleotides read TGTGCCAGCAGCCTGTTCGGGACAGGGGGGTATGTGGACAAAAACATTCAGTACTTC.

This rearrangement joins TRBV30 to TRBJ2-1; D unresolved. The CDR3 contains 11 residues. The V gene lost 2 bases and the J gene lost 10 bases, with 9 bases spanning the gap. CDR1 is GTSNPN and CDR2 is SVGIG in the germline V gene (reference sequence). CDR3 region: CAWSFSYEQFF. In DNA, the CDR3 is TGTGCCTGGAGTTTTAGCTACGAGCAGTTCTTC.

The V gene is TRBV27, the J gene TRBJ2-3; a weak D match, TRBD1 (5 bases). The germline V and J ends were trimmed by 2 bases and 10 bases, with 13 bases remaining between them. The CDR3 totals 13 residues. Germline CDR1 is MNHEY and CDR2 is SMNVEV (reference sequence). CDR3 nucleotide sequence: TGTGCCAGCAGTTTAGGTTCAGGGTTCGCGCAGTATTTT. Protein: CASSLGSGFAQYF.

This chain uses TRBV29-1 with TRBJ2-1; D not resolved. The ends were cut back, 7 bases at V and 3 bases at J, with 19 bases in the middle. CDR3 length equals 15 residues. From germline, CDR1 is SQVTM and CDR2 ANQGSEA. CDR3 loop: CSGTGWGRYYNEQFF. The CDR3, as DNA: TGCAGCGGAACCGGCTGGGGTCGATACTACAATGAGCAGTTCTTC.

This chain joins TRBV5-6 and TRBJ2-7, with D uncertain. The V end was cut by 4 bases, the J end by 6 bases, with 11 bases between. The CDR3 has 12 amino acids. Germline V gene data show CDR1 as SGHDT and CDR2 as YYEEEE. The DNA of the CDR3 is TGTGCCAGCAGCGCTCGCGCTGGCGAGCAGTACTTC. Protein: CASSARAGEQYF.

The chain links TRBV29-1 to TRBJ2-2, with D possibly called TRBD1 or TRBD2 (5 bases each). Trimming removed 7 bases from V and 4 bases from J, with 10 bases in between. CDR1 and CDR2 from the germline V gene are SQVTM and ANQGSEA. The CDR3 extends over 12 amino acids. The CDR3 loop is CSGGTVTGELFF. The CDR3 region has the DNA TGCAGCGGTGGGACGGTCACCGGGGAGCTGTTTTTT.

The chain carries TRBV7-9 and TRBJ2-1; 15 bases align to TRBD2. The CDR3 is made up of 17 amino acids. V shed 5 bases, J shed 8 bases, and the junction held 10 bases outside the gene matches. Per the germline V gene, CDR1 is SEHNR and CDR2 is FQNEAQ (reference sequence). The CDR3 DNA reads TGTGCCAGCAGCCAGCCGGTAGGGACTAGCGGGAGGCATGAGCAGTTCTTC. This encodes CASSQPVGTSGRHEQFF.

This clone appeared a single time. V usage is TRBV28 and J usage is TRBJ2-2, with a tentative D call TRBD1 (6 bases). Germline CDR1 is MDHEN and CDR2 is SYDVKM. V was clipped by 0 bases and J by 1 base, with 9 bases between them. The CDR3 consists of 16 residues. Here the CDR3 reads CASSLWDRMNTGELFF. The CDR3 region has the DNA TGTGCCAGCAGTTTATGGGACAGAATGAACACCGGGGAGCTGTTTTTT.

To note about this clone: Other DNA sequences from this sample encode an identical CDR3 as well. The chain has TRBV19 and TRBJ2-7, with 7 bases that match TRBD2. CDR3 size: 14 residues. Trimming at V came to 3 bases and at J to 0 bases, leaving 2 bases not matched to a gene. The germline gives CDR1 LNHDA, CDR2 SQIVND (reference sequence). CDR3 sequence reads: CASSIGGSSYEQYF. The CDR3 nucleotides are TGTGCCAGTAGTATCGGGGGGTCCTCCTACGAGCAGTACTTC.

This clone came up once. V usage is TRBV27 and J usage is TRBJ2-7; no definite D call. V lost 3 bases and J 9 bases, leaving 15 bases between the germline ends. In germline, CDR1 is MNHEY, CDR2 SMNVEV (reference sequence). The CDR3 has 13 amino acids. CDR3 loop: CASSFRPEWVQYF. The CDR3 region has the DNA TGTGCCAGCAGTTTCCGACCCGAGTGGGTGCAGTACTTC.

The chain recombines TRBV19 with TRBJ2-3, with 13 bases identical to TRBD2. Germline V gene data show CDR1 as LNHDA and CDR2 as SQIVND (reference sequence). The CDR3 is 17 amino acids. The junction had 8 bases not matched to a gene; V was cut back by 5 bases and J by 3 bases. DNA for the CDR3: TGTGCCAGTAGTCGGACTAGCGGGAGCGGGGTGACAGATACGCAGTATTTT. It specifies CASSRTSGSGVTDTQYF.

This chain links TRBV21-1 with TRBJ2-7; the table's D call, TRBD1, was not checked against the DNA. TRBV21-1 is annotated as a pseudogene. The CDR3 consists of 16 residues. CDR3 amino acids: CASSKVGTGRSYEQYF. The CDR3 DNA reads TGTGCCAGCAGCAAAGTAGGGACAGGGCGATCCTACGAGCAGTACTTC.

A remark on this clone: This sample also contains other DNA sequences that code for the same CDR3. The rearrangement links TRBV9 to TRBJ2-7, with 10 bases lining up with TRBD2. Losses at the gene ends were 0 bases for V and 4 bases for J; bases not matched to a gene: 1. Per the germline V gene, CDR1 is SGDLS and CDR2 is YYNGEE. This CDR3 has 14 residues. The CDR3 DNA is TGTGCCAGCAGCGTAGGACTAGCGGGTTACGAGCAGTACTTC. Translated, it gives CASSVGLAGYEQYF.

This chain joins TRBV5-1 and TRBJ1-1, with 8 positions matching TRBD1. J lost 3 bases, V lost 0 bases, and 4 bases had no gene match. The CDR3 is 15 amino acids. The germline V gene has CDR1 SGHRS and CDR2 YFSETQ. DNA for the CDR3: TGCGCCAGCAGCTTGGTCGGGGACAGGCACACTGAAGCTTTCTTT. Its translation: CASSLVGDRHTEAFF.

The chain joins TRBV2 to TRBJ1-2; 8 bases align to TRBD1. The CDR3 runs 15 residues. V was clipped by 6 bases and J by 4 bases; unmatched bases: 10. Germline V gene data show CDR1 as SNHLY and CDR2 as FYNNEI. CDR3 protein: CASSQDRTGTYGYTF. CDR3 DNA: TGTGCCAGCAGCCAAGATCGGACAGGGACCTATGGCTACACCTTC.